The table lists the clone carrying this TCR beta chain with many counts. Its antigen is not known. TCRdb re-analysed the RT-PCR reads in MiXCR, keeping a single row per CDR3 protein. In the table there are approximately 570,000 distinct CDR3 sequences, under 9% of which are singletons. Trimming left V 5 bases short and J 4 bases short, with 14 bases between. Germline V lookup: CDR1 SNHLY, CDR2 FYNNEI. CDR3 length: 14 residues. This sample is part of a study of response to subunit inactivated influenza vaccine. Study-wide results and limits: Authors suggested each seasonal influenza vaccination recruits few new T cells.

The chain couples TRBV2 to TRBJ1-2, with D possibly TRBD1 on 5 matching bases. Sequenced here: PBMCs from blood, sampled roughly 24 months after vaccination. This sequence originates from a man between 50 and 75 years old who received an inactivated influenza vaccine. CDR3 loop: CASSMKQGGYGYTF. DNA of the CDR3: TGTGCCAGCAGTATGAAGCAGGGTGGCTATGGCTACACCTTC.